These 14 T cell receptor beta chains were sequenced from one sample in a study of blood T cell repertoires in COVID-19. Generated by immunoSEQ multiplex PCR, the TCRdb table keeps only in-frame clones and is missing some. The table shows around 77,000 clones, with about nine tenths occurring only once. The sample comprised peripheral blood. The receptor set was obtained from a woman older than 75 with active or convalescent COVID-19.

This clone occurred once. The rearrangement joins TRBV6-5 to TRBJ1-5; TRBD1 matches 8 bases. Germline V lookup: CDR1 MNHEY, CDR2 SVGAGI. Trimming took 5 bases from V and 1 from J; bases not matched to a gene: 4. The length of the CDR3 is 15 residues. The CDR3 DNA reads as TGTGCCAGCAGTACGGACAGGGCAAGCAATCAGCCCCAGCATTTT. Residues: CASSTDRASNQPQHF.

The chain employs TRBV12-1 and TRBJ1-1; TRBD1 reflects the table's D call only, with no check against the DNA. TRBV12-1 is marked as a pseudogene. There are 15 residues in the CDR3. CDR3 in amino acids: CASSPEGTVNTEAFF. The CDR3 coding sequence is TGTGCCAGCAGCCCGGAGGGGACAGTGAACACTGAAGCTTTCTTT.

The sample holds one count of this clone. J is TRBJ1-2 and V is TRBV29-1, with a possible D match to TRBD1 (5 bases). The length of the CDR3 is 11 residues. V was shortened by 4 bases and J by 10 bases, with 13 bases between the two germline ends. CDR1 and CDR2 from the germline V gene are SQVTM and ANQGSEA. DNA of the CDR3: TGCAGCGTTGGGGAGGGGATGGTCTACACCTTC. It is translated as CSVGEGMVYTF.

This chain joins TRBV10-3 and TRBJ1-1; possible D gene TRBD1, 6 bases. CDR1 and CDR2 (germline): ENHRY, SYGVKD. V was pared by 0 bases and J by 5 bases, with 16 bases between. CDR3 length: 16 residues. The CDR3 loop reads CAISESLRGAGTEAFF. CDR3 nucleotides: TGTGCCATCAGTGAGTCGTTGCGGGGGGCGGGGACTGAAGCTTTCTTT.

The V gene is TRBV9, the J gene TRBJ1-1; tentative D call: TRBD1 (6 bases). Per germline, CDR1 SGDLS and CDR2 YYNGEE. CDR3 length equals 12 residues. The V end was cut by 3 bases, the J end by 6 bases, with 9 bases between. The CDR3 bases are TGTGCCAGCAGCGCATGGACAGCTGAAGCTTTCTTT. Translating it yields CASSAWTAEAFF. Full variable domain (outside the CDR3, taken from reference TRBV9 and TRBJ1-1): DSGVTQTPKHLITATGQRVTLRCSPRSGDLSVYWYQQSLDQGLQFLIQYYNGEERAKGNILERFSAQQFPDLHSELNLSSLELGDSALYFCASSAWTAEAFFGQGTRLTVV.

The sample holds a few counts of this clone. The chain has TRBV5-1 and TRBJ2-7; 7 bases match TRBD1. The junction had 5 bases not matched to a gene; V was cut back by 3 bases and J by 2 bases. The CDR3 consists of 14 residues. CDR1 is SGHRS and CDR2 is YFSETQ in the germline V gene. The CDR3 spells CASSSPGTAYEQYF. The CDR3 DNA follows: TGCGCCAGCAGCTCGCCCGGGACAGCCTACGAGCAGTACTTC.

J is TRBJ2-1 and V is TRBV7-9, with 7 bases matching TRBD2. J lost 8 bases, V lost 6 bases, and 10 bases had no gene match. Germline loops: CDR1 SEHNR, CDR2 FQNEAQ (reference sequence). This CDR3 is 14 amino acids long. The DNA for the CDR3 is TGTGCCAGCAGTGACACTAGCGTCTCCCATGAGCAGTTCTTC. It is translated as CASSDTSVSHEQFF.

The chain carries TRBV5-5 and TRBJ1-4; TRBD1 is a possible D gene (6 bases). This CDR3 is built from 16 residues. Between the trimmed V and J ends, which lost 4 bases and 6 bases, there was a span of 19 bases. From germline, CDR1 is SGHKS and CDR2 YYEKEE (reference sequence). CDR3 in amino acids: CASSPDKGGEDEKLFF. The CDR3 nucleotides read TGTGCCAGCAGCCCCGACAAAGGGGGTGAGGATGAAAAACTGTTTTTT.

The chain is built from TRBV9 and TRBJ1-2; D unresolved. Per germline, CDR1 SGDLS and CDR2 YYNGEE. The CDR3 extends over 13 amino acids. The V end lost 3 bases, the J end lost 4 bases, and 10 bases lay between the germline ends. The CDR3 sequence: CASSDPGSYGYTF. As DNA, the CDR3 is TGTGCCAGCAGCGACCCCGGGTCCTATGGCTACACCTTC.

The chain is built from TRBV10-3 and TRBJ2-2; D might be TRBD2 (5 bases). The germline gives CDR1 ENHRY, CDR2 SYGVKD. Trimming removed 4 bases at V and 5 bases at J, with 5 bases between. The CDR3 sequence is 12 residues long. Here the CDR3 reads CAISGGTGELFF. Here the CDR3 DNA reads TGTGCCATCAGTGGAGGGACCGGGGAGCTGTTTTTT.

The chain recombines TRBV9 with TRBJ1-1; 7 positions agree with TRBD1. V was clipped by 5 bases and J by 2 bases; unmatched bases: 9. Germline values: CDR1 SGDLS, CDR2 YYNGEE. This CDR3 has 15 amino acids. The CDR3 region has the DNA TGTGCCAGCAGAAAGACCGGGACAGCCAACACTGAAGCTTTCTTT. It yields the protein CASRKTGTANTEAFF.

V is TRBV28 and J is TRBJ2-3, with a tentative D call TRBD2 (5 bases). V was shortened by 3 bases and J by 6 bases, with 7 bases between the two germline ends. This CDR3 has 12 residues. Germline-derived CDR1 and CDR2 are MDHEN and SYDVKM. The CDR3 protein is CASSFSGDTQYF. The CDR3 DNA reads TGTGCCAGCAGTTTCTCGGGGGATACGCAGTATTTT.

The V call is TRBV27, the J call TRBJ1-2; tentative D call: TRBD1 (6 bases). Per the germline V gene, CDR1 is MNHEY and CDR2 is SMNVEV (reference sequence). The CDR3 totals 13 residues. V was trimmed by 2 bases and J by 2 bases, leaving 6 bases between them. The CDR3 reads CASSLTGNYGYTF. The CDR3 DNA reads as TGTGCCAGCAGTTTAACAGGGAACTATGGCTACACCTTC.

The chain employs TRBV5-1 and TRBJ1-2, with D possibly being TRBD1 (5 bases). The CDR3 length is 14 residues. Deletions cut 4 bases from V and 4 bases from J, with 14 bases between. The germline V gene has CDR1 SGHRS and CDR2 YFSETQ. CDR3 sequence reads: CASSTGRAPYGYTF. The DNA of the CDR3 is TGCGCCAGCAGCACCGGCAGGGCTCCCTATGGCTACACCTTC.